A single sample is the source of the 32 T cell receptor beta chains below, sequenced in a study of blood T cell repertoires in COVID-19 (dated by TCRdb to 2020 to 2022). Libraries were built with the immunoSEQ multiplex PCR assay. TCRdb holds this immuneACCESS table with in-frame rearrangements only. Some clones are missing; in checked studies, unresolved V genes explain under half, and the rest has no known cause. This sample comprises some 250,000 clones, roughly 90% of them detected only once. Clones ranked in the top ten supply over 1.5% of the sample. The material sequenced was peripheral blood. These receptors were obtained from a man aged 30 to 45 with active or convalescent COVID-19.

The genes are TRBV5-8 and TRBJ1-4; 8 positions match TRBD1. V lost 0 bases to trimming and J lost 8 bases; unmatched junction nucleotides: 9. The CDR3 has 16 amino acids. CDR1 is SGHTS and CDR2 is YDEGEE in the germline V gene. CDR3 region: CASSLGLQGEAEKLFF. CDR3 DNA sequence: TGTGCCAGCAGCTTGGGCTTACAGGGGGAGGCGGAAAAACTGTTTTTT.

CDR3 DNA sequence: TGTGCCAGCAGCACCGCAGGCGGGACGCAGTATTTT. Its protein is CASSTAGGTQYF. V is TRBV3-1 (or the pseudogene TRBV3-2) and J is TRBJ2-3, with a weak D call TRBD2 (5 bases). The germline V gene has CDR1 LGHDT and CDR2 YNNKEL (reference sequence). The CDR3 loop spans 12 amino acids. The V and J ends lost 5 bases and 9 bases respectively, with 12 bases between them.

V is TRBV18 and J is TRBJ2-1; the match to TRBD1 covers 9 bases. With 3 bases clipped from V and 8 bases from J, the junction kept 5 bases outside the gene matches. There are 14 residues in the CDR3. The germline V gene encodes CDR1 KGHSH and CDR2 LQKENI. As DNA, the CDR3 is TGTGCCAGCTCACCCCTCACAGGGGGCTATGAGCAGTTCTTC. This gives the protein CASSPLTGGYEQFF.

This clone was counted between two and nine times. The CDR3 sequence: CASSLGDSMGAFF. CDR3 bases: TGTGCCAGCAGCTTAGGAGACAGTATGGGTGCTTTCTTT. The chain joins TRBV5-4 to TRBJ1-1, with D tentatively TRBD1 (5 bases). This CDR3 comprises 13 residues. Germline CDR1 and CDR2: SGHNT and YYREEE (reference sequence). The germline V and J ends were trimmed by 2 bases and 11 bases, with 16 bases remaining between them. The full variable domain, its missing parts supplied by reference TRBV5-4 and TRBJ1-1, is ETGVTQSPTHLIKTRGQQVTLRCSSQSGHNTVSWYQQALGQGPQFIFQYYREEENGRGNFPPRFSGLQFPNYSSELNVNALELDDSALYLCASSLGDSMGAFFGQGTRLTVV.

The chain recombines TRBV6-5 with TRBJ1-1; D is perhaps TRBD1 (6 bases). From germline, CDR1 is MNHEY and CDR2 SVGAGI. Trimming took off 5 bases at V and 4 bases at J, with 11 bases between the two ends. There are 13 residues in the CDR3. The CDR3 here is CASSPRGATEAFF. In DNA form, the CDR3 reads TGTGCCAGCAGTCCCCGGGGGGCCACTGAAGCTTTCTTT.

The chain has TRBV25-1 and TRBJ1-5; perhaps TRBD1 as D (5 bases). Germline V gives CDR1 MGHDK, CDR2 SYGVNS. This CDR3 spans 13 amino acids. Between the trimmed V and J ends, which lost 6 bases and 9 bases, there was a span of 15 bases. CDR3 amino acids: CASSRTGQGPQHF. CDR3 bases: TGTGCCAGCAGCCGAACAGGTCAGGGGCCCCAGCATTTT.

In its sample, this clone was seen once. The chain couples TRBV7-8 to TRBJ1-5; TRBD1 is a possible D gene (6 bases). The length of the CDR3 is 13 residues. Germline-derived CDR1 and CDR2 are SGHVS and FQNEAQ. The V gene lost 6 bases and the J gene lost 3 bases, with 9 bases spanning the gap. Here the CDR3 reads CASSRTDNQPQHF. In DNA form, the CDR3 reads TGTGCCAGCAGTCGGACAGACAATCAGCCCCAGCATTTT. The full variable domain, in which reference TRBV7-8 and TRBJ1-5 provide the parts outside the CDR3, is GAGVSQSPRYKVAKRGQDVALRCDPISGHVSLFWYQQALGQGPEFLTYFQNEAQLDKSGLPSDRFFAERPEGSVSTLKIQRTQQEDSAVYLCASSRTDNQPQHFGDGTRLSIL.

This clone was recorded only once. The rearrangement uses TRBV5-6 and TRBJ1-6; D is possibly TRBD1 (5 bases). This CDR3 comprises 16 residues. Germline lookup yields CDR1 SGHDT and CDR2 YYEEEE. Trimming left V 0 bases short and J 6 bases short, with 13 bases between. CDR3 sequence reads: CASSLETGYSNSPLHF. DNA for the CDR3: TGTGCCAGCAGCTTGGAAACAGGATATAGTAATTCACCCCTCCACTTT. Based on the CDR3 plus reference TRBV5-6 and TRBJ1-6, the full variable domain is DAGVTQSPTHLIKTRGQQVTLRCSPKSGHDTVSWYQQALGQGPQFIFQYYEEEERQRGNFPDRFSGHQFPNYSSELNVNALLLGDSALYLCASSLETGYSNSPLHFGNGTRLTVT.

The CDR3 protein is CASSFGGGGIFYEQYF. The CDR3 DNA reads TGTGCCAGCAGTTTCGGGGGCGGGGGGATTTTCTACGAGCAGTACTTC. V and J are TRBV7-2 and TRBJ2-7; 8 nucleotides line up with TRBD2. The CDR3 length is 16 residues. Trimming took 6 bases from V and 3 from J; bases not matched to a gene: 13. The germline gives CDR1 SGHTA, CDR2 FQGNSA.

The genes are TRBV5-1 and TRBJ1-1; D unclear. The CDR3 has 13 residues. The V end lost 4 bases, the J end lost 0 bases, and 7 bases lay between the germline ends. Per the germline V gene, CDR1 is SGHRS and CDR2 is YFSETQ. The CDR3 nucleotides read TGCGCCAGCAGCAAAGACATGAACACTGAAGCTTTCTTT. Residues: CASSKDMNTEAFF.

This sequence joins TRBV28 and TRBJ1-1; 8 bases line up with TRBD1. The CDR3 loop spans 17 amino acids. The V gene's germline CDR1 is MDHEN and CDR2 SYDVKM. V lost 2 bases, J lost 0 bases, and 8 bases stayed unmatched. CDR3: CASSLAGGRQMNTEAFF. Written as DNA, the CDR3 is TGTGCCAGCAGTTTAGCAGGGGGCCGGCAAATGAACACTGAAGCTTTCTTT.

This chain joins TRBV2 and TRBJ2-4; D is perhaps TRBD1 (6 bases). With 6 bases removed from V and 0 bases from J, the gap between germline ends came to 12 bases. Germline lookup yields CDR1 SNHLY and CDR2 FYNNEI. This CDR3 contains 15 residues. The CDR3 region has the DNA TGTGCCAGCAGCGAGACAGGCTTAGCCAAAAACATTCAGTACTTC. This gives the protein CASSETGLAKNIQYF.

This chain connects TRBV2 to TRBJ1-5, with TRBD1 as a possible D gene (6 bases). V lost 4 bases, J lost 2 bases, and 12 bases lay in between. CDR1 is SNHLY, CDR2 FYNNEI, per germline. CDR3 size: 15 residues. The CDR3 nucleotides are TGTGCCAGCAGTGGAGAGTCAGGGGGCAATCAGCCCCAGCATTTT. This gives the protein CASSGESGGNQPQHF.

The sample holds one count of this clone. The CDR3 here is CSVERGAGQENTEAFF. The CDR3 coding sequence is TGCAGCGTTGAAAGGGGAGCGGGACAGGAGAACACTGAAGCTTTCTTT. The chain employs TRBV29-1 and TRBJ1-1; 8 bases align to TRBD1. The CDR3 is made up of 16 amino acids. The J segment lost 1 base and the V segment lost 2 bases, leaving 9 bases of the junction unmatched. The germline CDR1 and CDR2 sequences are SQVTM and ANQGSEA.

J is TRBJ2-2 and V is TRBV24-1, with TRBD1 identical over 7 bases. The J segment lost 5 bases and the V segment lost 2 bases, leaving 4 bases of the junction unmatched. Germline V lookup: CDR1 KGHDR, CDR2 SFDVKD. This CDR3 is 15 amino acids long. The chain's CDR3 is CATSDWKTGTGELFF. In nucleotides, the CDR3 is TGTGCCACCAGTGATTGGAAGACAGGGACCGGGGAGCTGTTTTTT.

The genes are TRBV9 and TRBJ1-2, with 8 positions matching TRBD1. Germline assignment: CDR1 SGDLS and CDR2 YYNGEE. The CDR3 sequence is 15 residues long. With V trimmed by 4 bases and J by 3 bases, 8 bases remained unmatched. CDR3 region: CASSPRQGLDYGYTF. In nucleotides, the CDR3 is TGTGCCAGCAGCCCCCGACAGGGGCTGGACTATGGCTACACCTTC.

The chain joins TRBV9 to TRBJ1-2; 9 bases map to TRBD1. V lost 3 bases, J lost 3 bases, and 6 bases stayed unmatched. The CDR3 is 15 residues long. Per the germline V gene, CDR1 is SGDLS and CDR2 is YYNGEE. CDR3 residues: CASSATGGADYGYTF. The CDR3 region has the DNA TGTGCCAGCAGCGCTACAGGGGGCGCGGACTATGGCTACACCTTC.

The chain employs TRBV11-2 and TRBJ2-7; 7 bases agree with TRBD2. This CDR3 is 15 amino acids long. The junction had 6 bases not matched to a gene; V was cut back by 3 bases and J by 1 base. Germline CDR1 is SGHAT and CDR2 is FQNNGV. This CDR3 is CASSFTSDSSYEQYF. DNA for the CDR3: TGTGCCAGCAGCTTTACTAGCGACAGTTCCTACGAGCAGTACTTC. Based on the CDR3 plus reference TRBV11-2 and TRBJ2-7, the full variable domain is EAGVAQSPRYKIIEKRQSVAFWCNPISGHATLYWYQQILGQGPKLLIQFQNNGVVDDSQLPKDRFSAERLKGVDSTLKIQPAKLEDSAVYLCASSFTSDSSYEQYFGPGTRLTVT.

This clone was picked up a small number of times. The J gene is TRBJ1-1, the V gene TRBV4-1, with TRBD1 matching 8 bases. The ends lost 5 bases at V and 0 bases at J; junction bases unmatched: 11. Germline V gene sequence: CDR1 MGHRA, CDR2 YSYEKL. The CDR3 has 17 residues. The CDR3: CASSYPDRAGLNTEAFF. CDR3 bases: TGCGCCAGCAGCTACCCGGACAGGGCCGGATTGAACACTGAAGCTTTCTTT.

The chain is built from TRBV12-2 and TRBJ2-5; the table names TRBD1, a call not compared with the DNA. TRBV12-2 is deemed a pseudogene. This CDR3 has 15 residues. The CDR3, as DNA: TGTGCAAGTCGCGAACCGACAGGGGGCATACAGACCCAGTACTTC. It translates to CASREPTGGIQTQYF.

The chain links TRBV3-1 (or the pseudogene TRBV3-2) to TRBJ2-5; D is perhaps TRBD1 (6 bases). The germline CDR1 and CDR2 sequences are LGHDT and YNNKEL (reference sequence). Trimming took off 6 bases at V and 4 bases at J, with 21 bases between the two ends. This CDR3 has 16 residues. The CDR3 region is CASRDSGESALETQYF. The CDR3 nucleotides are TGTGCCAGCAGGGATTCAGGGGAAAGCGCCCTAGAGACCCAGTACTTC.

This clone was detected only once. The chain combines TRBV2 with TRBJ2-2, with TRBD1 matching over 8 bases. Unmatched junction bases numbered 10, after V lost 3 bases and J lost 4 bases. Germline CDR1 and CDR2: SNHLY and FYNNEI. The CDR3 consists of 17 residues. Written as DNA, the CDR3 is TGTGCCAGCAGTGACGACGGGACAGGAGCCCTCACCGGGGAGCTGTTTTTT. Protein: CASSDDGTGALTGELFF.

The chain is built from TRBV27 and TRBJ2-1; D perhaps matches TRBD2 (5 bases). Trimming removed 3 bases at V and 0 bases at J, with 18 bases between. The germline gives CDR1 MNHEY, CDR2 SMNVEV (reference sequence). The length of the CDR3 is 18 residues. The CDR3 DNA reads TGTGCCAGCAGTTTCGGACTGTTGGGCGGAGGCTCCTACAATGAGCAGTTCTTC. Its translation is CASSFGLLGGGSYNEQFF.

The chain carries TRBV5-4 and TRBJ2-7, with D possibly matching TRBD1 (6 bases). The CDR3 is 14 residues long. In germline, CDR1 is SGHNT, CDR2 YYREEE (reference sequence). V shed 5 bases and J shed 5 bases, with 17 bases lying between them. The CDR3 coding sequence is TGTGCCAGCAGGTCGGATCTCACAGGGAACGAGCAGTACTTC. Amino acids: CASRSDLTGNEQYF.

CDR3 residues: CSVESIPGANVLTF. The CDR3 DNA is TGCAGCGTTGAAAGCATCCCTGGGGCCAACGTCCTGACTTTC. The chain carries TRBV29-1 and TRBJ2-6; no clear D gene. Germline CDR1 and CDR2: SQVTM and ANQGSEA. The CDR3 has 14 amino acids. V shed 2 bases and J shed 2 bases, with 7 bases lying between them. The entire variable domain, with the rest obtained from reference TRBV29-1 and TRBJ2-6, is as follows: SAVISQKPSRDICQRGTSLTIQCQVDSQVTMMFWYRQQPGQSLTLIATANQGSEATYESGFVIDKFPISRPNLTFSTLTVSNMSPEDSSIYLCSVESIPGANVLTFGAGSRLTVL.

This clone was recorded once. The CDR3 reads CASSAIWGTSGNEQFF. The CDR3 nucleotides are TGTGCCAGCAGCGCAATATGGGGGACTAGCGGCAATGAGCAGTTCTTC. The chain joins TRBV9 to TRBJ2-1, with TRBD2 identical over 11 bases. Germline V gene sequence: CDR1 SGDLS, CDR2 YYNGEE. The V gene end was trimmed by 3 bases and the J gene end by 6 bases; junction bases not matched to a gene: 8. The CDR3 totals 16 residues.

The CDR3 sequence: CASSLGLLQETQYF. CDR3 DNA sequence: TGTGCCAGCAGCTTGGGGCTACTACAAGAGACCCAGTACTTC. The J gene is TRBJ2-5, the V gene TRBV5-6; D not resolved. CDR3 size: 14 residues. Germline CDR1 is SGHDT and CDR2 is YYEEEE. Trimming stripped 0 bases from V and 2 bases from J, with 8 bases between.

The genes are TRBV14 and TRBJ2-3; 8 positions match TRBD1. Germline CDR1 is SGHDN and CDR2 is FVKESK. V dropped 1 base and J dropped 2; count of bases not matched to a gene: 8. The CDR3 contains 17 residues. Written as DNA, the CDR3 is TGTGCCAGCAGCCAAGGGGCAGGGGGCTTGTTCACAGATACGCAGTATTTT. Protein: CASSQGAGGLFTDTQYF.

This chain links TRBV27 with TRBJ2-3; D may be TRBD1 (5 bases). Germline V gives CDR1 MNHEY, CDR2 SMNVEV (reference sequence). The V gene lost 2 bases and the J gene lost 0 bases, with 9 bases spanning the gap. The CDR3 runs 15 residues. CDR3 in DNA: TGTGCCAGCAGTTTAAGCAGGGCCAGCACAGATACGCAGTATTTT. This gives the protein CASSLSRASTDTQYF.

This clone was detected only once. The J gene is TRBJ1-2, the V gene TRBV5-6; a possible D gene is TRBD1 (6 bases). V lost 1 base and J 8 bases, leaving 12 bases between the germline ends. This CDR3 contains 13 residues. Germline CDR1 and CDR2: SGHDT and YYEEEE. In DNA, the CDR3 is TGTGCCAGCAGCTTGAGGGCAGGGGAAGGCTACACCTTC. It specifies CASSLRAGEGYTF.

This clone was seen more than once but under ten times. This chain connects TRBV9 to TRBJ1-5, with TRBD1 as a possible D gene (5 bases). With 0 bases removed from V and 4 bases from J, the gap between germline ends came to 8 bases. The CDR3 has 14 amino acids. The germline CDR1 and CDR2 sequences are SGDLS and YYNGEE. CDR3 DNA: TGTGCCAGCAGCGTAGGCCAGGGTAATCAGCCCCAGCATTTT. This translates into CASSVGQGNQPQHF.

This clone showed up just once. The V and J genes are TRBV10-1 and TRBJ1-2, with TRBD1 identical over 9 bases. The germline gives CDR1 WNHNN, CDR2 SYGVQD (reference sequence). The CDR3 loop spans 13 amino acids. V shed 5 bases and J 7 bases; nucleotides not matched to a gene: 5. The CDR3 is CASSPGQGVGYTF. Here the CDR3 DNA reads TGCGCCAGCAGTCCGGGACAGGGAGTTGGCTACACCTTC.